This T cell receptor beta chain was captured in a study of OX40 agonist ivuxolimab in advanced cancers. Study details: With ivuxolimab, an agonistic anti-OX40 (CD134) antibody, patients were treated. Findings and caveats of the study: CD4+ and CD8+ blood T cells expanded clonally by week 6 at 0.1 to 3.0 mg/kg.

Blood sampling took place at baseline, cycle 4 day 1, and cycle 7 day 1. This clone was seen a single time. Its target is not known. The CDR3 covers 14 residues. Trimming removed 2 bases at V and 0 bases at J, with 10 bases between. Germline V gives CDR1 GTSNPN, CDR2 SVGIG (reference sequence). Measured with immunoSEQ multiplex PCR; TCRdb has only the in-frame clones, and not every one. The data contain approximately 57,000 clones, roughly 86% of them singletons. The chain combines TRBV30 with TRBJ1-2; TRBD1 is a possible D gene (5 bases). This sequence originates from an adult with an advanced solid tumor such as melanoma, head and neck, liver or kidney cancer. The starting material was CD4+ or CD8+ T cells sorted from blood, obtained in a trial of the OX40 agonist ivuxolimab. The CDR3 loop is CAWSRATANYGYTF. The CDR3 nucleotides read TGTGCCTGGAGTCGGGCGACAGCTAACTATGGCTACACCTTC.